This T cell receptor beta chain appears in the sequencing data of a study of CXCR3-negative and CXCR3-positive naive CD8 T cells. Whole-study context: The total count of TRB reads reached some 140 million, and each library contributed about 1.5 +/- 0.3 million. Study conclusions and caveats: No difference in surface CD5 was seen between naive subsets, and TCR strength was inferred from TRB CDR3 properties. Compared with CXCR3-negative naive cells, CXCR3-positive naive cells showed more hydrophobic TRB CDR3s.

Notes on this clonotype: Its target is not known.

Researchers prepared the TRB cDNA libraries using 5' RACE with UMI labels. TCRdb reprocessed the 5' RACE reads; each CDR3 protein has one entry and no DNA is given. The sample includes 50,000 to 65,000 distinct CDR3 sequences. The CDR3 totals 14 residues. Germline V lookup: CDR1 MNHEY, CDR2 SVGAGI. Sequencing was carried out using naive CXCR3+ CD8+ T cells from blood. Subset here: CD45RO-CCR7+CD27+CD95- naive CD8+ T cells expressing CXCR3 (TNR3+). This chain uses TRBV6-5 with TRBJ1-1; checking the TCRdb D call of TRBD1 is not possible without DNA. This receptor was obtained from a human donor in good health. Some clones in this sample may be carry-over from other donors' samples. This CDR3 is CASSGTGALSKAFF.